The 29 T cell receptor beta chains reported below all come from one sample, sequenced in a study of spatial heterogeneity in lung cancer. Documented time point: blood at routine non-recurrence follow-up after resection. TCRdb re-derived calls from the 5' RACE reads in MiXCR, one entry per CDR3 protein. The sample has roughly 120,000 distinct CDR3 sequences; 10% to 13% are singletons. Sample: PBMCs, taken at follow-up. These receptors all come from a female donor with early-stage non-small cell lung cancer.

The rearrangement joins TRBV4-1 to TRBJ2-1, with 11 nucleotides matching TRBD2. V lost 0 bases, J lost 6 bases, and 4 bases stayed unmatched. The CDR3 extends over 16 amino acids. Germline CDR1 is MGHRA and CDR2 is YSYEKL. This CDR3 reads CASSQEPGLAANEQFF. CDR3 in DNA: TGCGCCAGCAGCCAAGAGCCGGGACTAGCGGCCAATGAGCAGTTCTTC.

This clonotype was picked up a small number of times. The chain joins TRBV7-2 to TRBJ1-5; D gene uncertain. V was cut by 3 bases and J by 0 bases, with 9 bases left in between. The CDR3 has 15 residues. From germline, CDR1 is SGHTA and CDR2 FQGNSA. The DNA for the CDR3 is TGTGCCAGCAGCTTGGGGATCACTAGCAATCAGCCCCAGCATTTT. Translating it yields CASSLGITSNQPQHF.

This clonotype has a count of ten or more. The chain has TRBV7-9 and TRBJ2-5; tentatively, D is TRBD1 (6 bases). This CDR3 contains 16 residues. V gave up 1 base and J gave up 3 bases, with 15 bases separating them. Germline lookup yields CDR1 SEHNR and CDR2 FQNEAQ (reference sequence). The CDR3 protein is CASSLEAGAGEETQYF. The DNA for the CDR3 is TGTGCCAGCAGCTTAGAGGCAGGGGCTGGGGAAGAGACCCAGTACTTC.

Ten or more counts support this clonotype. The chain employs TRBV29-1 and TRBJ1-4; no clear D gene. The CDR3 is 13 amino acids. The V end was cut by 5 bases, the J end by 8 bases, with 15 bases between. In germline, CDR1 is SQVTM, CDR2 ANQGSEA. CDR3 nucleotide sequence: TGCAGCGTTCAGATACGATTAGGCGAAAAACTGTTTTTT. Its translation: CSVQIRLGEKLFF.

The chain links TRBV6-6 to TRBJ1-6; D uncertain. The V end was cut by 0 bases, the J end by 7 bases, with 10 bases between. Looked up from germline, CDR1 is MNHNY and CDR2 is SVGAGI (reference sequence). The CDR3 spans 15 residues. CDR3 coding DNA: TGTGCCAGCAGTTACTCCGAGGATGTAAATTCACCCCTCCACTTT. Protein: CASSYSEDVNSPLHF.

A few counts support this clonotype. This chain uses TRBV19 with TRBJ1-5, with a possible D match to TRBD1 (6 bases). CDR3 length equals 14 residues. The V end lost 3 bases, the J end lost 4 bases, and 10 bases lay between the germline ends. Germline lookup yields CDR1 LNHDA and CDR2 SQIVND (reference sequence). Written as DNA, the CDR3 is TGTGCCAGTAGTATGGGTCAGGGGAATCAGCCCCAGCATTTT. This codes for CASSMGQGNQPQHF.

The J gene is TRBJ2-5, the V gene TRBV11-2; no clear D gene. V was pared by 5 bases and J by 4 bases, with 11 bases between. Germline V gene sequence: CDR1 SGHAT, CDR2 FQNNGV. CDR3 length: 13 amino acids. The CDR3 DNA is TGTGCCAGCAGCACGGTTCAAGTAGAGACCCAGTACTTC. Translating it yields CASSTVQVETQYF.

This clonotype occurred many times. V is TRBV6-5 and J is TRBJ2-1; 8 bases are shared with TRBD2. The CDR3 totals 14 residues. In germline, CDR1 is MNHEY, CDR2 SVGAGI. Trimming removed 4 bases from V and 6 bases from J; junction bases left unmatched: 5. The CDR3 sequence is CASSSGTRGNEQFF. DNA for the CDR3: TGTGCCAGCAGTTCCGGGACTAGGGGCAATGAGCAGTTCTTC.

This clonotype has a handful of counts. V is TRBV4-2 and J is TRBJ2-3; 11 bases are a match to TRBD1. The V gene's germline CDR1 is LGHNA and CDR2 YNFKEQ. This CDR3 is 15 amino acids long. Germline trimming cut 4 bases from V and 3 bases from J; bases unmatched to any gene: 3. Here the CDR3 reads CASSPGQGATDTQYF. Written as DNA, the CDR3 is TGTGCCAGCAGCCCCGGACAGGGGGCAACAGATACGCAGTATTTT.

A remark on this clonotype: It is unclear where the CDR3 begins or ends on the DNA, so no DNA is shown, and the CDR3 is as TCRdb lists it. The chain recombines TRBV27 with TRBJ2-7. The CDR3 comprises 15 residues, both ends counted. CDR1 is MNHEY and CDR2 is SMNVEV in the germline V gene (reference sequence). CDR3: CASSSVRGSSYEQYF.

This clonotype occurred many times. CDR3 residues: CASADGLAGKNEQFF. In nucleotides, the CDR3 is TGCGCCAGCGCTGACGGACTAGCGGGAAAAAATGAGCAGTTCTTC. The V call is TRBV10-2, the J call TRBJ2-1; 12 nucleotides match TRBD2. Germline V gives CDR1 WSHSY, CDR2 SAAADI. V was pared by 8 bases and J by 7 bases, with 9 bases of the junction left unmatched. This CDR3 contains 15 residues.

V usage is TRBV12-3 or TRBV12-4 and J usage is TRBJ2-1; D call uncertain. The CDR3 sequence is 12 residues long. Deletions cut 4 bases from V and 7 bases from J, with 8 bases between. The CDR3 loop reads CASSSLGNEQFF. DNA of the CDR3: TGTGCCAGCAGTTCCCTGGGAAATGAGCAGTTCTTC.

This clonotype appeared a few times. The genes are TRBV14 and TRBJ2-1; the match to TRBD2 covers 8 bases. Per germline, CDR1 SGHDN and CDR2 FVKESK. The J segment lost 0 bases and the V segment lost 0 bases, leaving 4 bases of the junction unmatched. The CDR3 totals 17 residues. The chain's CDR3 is CASSQDWSGSSYNEQFF. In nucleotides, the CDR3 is TGTGCCAGCAGCCAAGATTGGAGCGGGAGCTCCTACAATGAGCAGTTCTTC.

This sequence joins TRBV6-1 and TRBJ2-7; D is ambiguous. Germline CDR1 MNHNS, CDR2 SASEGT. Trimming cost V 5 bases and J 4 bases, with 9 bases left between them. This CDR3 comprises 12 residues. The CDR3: CASSTLKYEQYV. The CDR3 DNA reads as TGTGCCAGCAGTACACTAAAATACGAGCAGTACGTC.

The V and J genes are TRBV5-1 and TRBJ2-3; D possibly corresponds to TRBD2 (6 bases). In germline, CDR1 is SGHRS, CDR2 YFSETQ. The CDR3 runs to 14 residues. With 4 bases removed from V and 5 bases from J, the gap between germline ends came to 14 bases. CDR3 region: CASSPGVAGDTQYF. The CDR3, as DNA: TGCGCCAGCAGCCCGGGGGTAGCTGGAGATACGCAGTATTTT.

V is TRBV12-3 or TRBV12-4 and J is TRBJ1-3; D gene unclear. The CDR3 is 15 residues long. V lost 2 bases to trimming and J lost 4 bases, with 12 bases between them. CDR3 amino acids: CASSLTYGSGNTIYF. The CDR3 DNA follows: TGTGCCAGCAGTTTAACGTACGGCTCAGGAAACACCATATATTTT.

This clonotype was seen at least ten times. The CDR3 DNA reads TGTGCCAGCTCACTCGGCGGGGAGGTCCAGTTCTTC. Amino acids: CASSLGGEVQFF. The chain uses TRBV18 and TRBJ2-1; tentative D call: TRBD2 (6 bases). CDR3 size: 12 residues. CDR1 is KGHSH, CDR2 LQKENI, per germline. With 4 bases removed from V and 13 bases from J, the gap between germline ends came to 14 bases.

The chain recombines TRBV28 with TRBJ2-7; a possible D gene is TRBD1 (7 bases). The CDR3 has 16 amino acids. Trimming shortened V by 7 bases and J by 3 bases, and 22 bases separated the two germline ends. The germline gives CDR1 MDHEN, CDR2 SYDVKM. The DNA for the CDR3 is TGTGCCAGCACCTATGGGGGCGGGACAGTTTTCTACGAGCAGTACTTC. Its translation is CASTYGGGTVFYEQYF.

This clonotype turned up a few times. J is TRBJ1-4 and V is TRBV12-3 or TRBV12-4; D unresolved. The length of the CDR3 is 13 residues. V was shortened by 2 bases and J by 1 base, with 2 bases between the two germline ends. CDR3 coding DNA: TGTGCCAGCAGTTTACGAACTAATGAAAAACTGTTTTTT. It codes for CASSLRTNEKLFF.

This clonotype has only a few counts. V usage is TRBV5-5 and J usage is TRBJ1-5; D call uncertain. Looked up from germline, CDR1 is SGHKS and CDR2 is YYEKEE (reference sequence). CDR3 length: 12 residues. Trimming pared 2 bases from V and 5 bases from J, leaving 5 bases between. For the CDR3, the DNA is TGTGCCAGCAGCTTAAATGATCAGCCCCAGCATTTT. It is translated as CASSLNDQPQHF.

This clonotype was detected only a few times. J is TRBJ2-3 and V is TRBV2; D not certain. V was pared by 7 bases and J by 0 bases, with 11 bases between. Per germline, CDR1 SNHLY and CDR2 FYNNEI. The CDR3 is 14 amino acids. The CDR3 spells CASMARVSTDTQYF. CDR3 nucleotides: TGTGCCAGCATGGCCAGAGTTAGCACAGATACGCAGTATTTT. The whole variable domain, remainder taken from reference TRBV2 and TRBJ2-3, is EPEVTQTPSHQVTQMGQEVILRCVPISNHLYFYWYRQILGQKVEFLVSFYNNEISEKSEIFDDQFSVERPDGSNFTLKIRSTKLEDSAMYFCASMARVSTDTQYFGPGTRLTVL.

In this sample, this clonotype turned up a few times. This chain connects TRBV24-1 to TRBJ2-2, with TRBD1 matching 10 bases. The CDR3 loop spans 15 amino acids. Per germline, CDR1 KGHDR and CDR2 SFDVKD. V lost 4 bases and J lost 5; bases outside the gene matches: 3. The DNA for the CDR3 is TGTGCCACCAGTGACCCGGGACAGGGGACCGGGGAGCTGTTTTTT. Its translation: CATSDPGQGTGELFF.

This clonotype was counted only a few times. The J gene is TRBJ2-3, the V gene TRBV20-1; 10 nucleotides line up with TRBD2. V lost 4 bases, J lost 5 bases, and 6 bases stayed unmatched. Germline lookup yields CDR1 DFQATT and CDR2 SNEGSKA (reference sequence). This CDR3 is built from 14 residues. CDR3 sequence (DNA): TGCAGTGCTAAAATAGCGGGAGGTCTAGATACGCAGTATTTT. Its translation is CSAKIAGGLDTQYF.

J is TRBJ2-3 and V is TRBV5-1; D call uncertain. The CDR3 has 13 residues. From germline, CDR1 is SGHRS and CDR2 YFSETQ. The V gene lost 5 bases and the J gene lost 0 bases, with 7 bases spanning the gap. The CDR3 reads CASSTQSTDTQYF. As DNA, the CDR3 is TGCGCCAGCAGTACCCAGAGCACAGATACGCAGTATTTT.

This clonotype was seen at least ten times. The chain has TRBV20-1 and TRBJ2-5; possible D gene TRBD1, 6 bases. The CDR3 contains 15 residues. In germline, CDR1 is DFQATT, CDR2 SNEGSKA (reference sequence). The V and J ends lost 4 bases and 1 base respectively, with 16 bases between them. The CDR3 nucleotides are TGCAGTGCTAAGTCATTGACAGGCCTCCAAGAGACCCAGTACTTC. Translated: CSAKSLTGLQETQYF.

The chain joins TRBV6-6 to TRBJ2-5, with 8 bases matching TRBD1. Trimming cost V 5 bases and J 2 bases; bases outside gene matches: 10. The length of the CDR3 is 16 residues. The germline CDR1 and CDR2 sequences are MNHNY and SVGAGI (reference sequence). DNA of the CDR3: TGTGCCAGCAGTAACGGACAGGGAGGTGTTCAAGAGACCCAGTACTTC. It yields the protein CASSNGQGGVQETQYF.

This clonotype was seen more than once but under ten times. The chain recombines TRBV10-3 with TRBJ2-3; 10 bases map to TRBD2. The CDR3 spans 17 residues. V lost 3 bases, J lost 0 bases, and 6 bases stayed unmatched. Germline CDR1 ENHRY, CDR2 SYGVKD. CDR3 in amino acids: CAISDPSGSASTDTQYF. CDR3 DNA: TGTGCCATCAGTGACCCTAGCGGGAGCGCTAGCACAGATACGCAGTATTTT.

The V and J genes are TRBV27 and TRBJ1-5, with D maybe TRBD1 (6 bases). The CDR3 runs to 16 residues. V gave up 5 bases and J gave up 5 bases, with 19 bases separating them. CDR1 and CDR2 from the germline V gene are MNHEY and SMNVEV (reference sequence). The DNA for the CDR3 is TGTGCCAGCAGTAATTCACGCTTGACAGGAGATCAGCCCCAGCATTTT. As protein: CASSNSRLTGDQPQHF.

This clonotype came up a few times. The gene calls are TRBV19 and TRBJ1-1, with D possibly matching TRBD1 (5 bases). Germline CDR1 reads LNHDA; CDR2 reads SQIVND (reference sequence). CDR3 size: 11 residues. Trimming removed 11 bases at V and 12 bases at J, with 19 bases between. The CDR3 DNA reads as TGTGCCGGGGGGAATCCGCCGGTAACTTTCTTT. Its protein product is CAGGNPPVTFF.